This T cell receptor beta chain was identified in a study of cytomegalovirus exposure and HLA in healthy donors. Study at large: A previous analysis identified about 110 million unique TCR beta sequences derived from roughly 180 million T cells.

CDR1 MNHEY and CDR2 SMNVEV come from the germline V gene (reference sequence). The CDR3 consists of 12 residues. Trimming took 5 bases from V and 7 from J; bases not matched to a gene: 3. Vbeta (60) and Jbeta (13) primers were used in the PCR. Assay used: immunoSEQ multiplex PCR; TCRdb lists only in-frame clones, some missing. The data contain around 120,000 clones, about 83% of them seen just once; the ten biggest clones take up around 3.6%. This clone showed up just a few times. The receptor's source is a man younger than 40 in good health and CMV-seronegative. The sample was PBMCs. The J gene is TRBJ2-3, the V gene TRBV27; 7 nucleotides match TRBD2. The CDR3 nucleotides read TGTGCCAGCAGTAGGACTAGTTATACGCAGTATTTT. It is translated as CASSRTSYTQYF.